Below, 7 T cell receptor beta chains from the same sample are listed, as sequenced in a study of T cell responses to AZD1222 COVID-19 vaccine. Measured with immunoSEQ multiplex PCR; TCRdb has only the in-frame clones, and not every one. In the table there are some 150,000 clones, approximately 83% of which are singletons. The sequenced sample was peripheral blood, obtained on day 0 of AZD1222 vaccination. These receptors were taken from an adult in good health.

The gene calls are TRBV12-3 or TRBV12-4 and TRBJ1-2; no reliable D call. V gave up 1 base and J gave up 7 bases, with 10 bases separating them. The CDR3 runs 13 residues. The CDR3 DNA reads as TGTGCCAGCAGTTTAGGGGGAGCCGGTGGCTACACCTTC. Translating it yields CASSLGGAGGYTF.

The rearrangement joins TRBV10-1 to TRBJ1-3; no reliable D call. The CDR3 runs to 13 residues. The V and J ends lost 4 bases and 0 bases respectively, with 4 bases between them. CDR1 WNHNN and CDR2 SYGVQD come from the germline V gene (reference sequence). CDR3 DNA: TGCGCCAGCAGTGGTAACTCTGGAAACACCATATATTTT. Amino acid sequence: CASSGNSGNTIYF.

This chain connects TRBV2 to TRBJ1-5, with a weak D call TRBD1 (6 bases). The CDR3 extends over 14 amino acids. Trimming took off 3 bases at V and 7 bases at J, with 13 bases between the two ends. Looked up from germline, CDR1 is SNHLY and CDR2 is FYNNEI. In nucleotides, the CDR3 is TGTGCCAGCAGTGACTCAGGGGCCGGGCAGCCCCAGCATTTT. Translation gives CASSDSGAGQPQHF.

The chain uses TRBV19 and TRBJ2-3; 9 nucleotides align to TRBD2. Germline values: CDR1 LNHDA, CDR2 SQIVND (reference sequence). The ends lost 2 bases at V and 4 bases at J; junction bases unmatched: 4. This CDR3 is 15 amino acids long. The CDR3 region has the DNA TGTGCCAGTAGTATACTTGGCGGGGGGGCAGATACGCAGTATTTT. Residues: CASSILGGGADTQYF.

The gene calls are TRBV21-1 and TRBJ2-7; the table's TRBD1 call for D was not verified on the DNA. TRBV21-1 is classified as a pseudogene. This CDR3 region has 14 residues. The DNA for the CDR3 is TGTGCCAGCAGAGAACGGGACAGGCCCTACGAGCAGTACTTC. This gives the protein CASRERDRPYEQYF.

The chain has TRBV19 and TRBJ1-1, with 7 bases fitting TRBD1. Germline CDR1 is LNHDA and CDR2 is SQIVND (reference sequence). This CDR3 contains 17 residues. V was pared by 1 base and J by 0 bases, with 8 bases of the junction left unmatched. The CDR3 is CASSIVAPDRMNTEAFF. DNA for the CDR3: TGTGCCAGTAGTATAGTGGCTCCGGACAGGATGAACACTGAAGCTTTCTTT.

The V call is TRBV5-1, the J call TRBJ2-3; D unresolved. The length of the CDR3 is 12 residues. CDR1 is SGHRS and CDR2 is YFSETQ in the germline V gene. Deletions cut 0 bases from V and 6 bases from J, with 5 bases between. DNA for the CDR3: TGCGCCAGCAGCTTGGATTGGGATACGCAGTATTTT. This codes for CASSLDWDTQYF.